These 15 T cell receptor beta chains share one sample of origin, sequenced in a study of cytomegalovirus exposure and HLA in healthy donors. Data came from immunoSEQ multiplex PCR; TCRdb stores just in-frame clones and leaves some out. The table lists about 110,000 clones, roughly nine tenths of them singletons. The sample was PBMCs. All receptors come from a woman under 30 in good health and CMV-seropositive.

The V and J genes are TRBV18 and TRBJ2-7, with TRBD1 matching over 8 bases. Losses at the gene ends were 3 bases for V and 1 base for J; bases not matched to a gene: 2. The CDR3 has 14 residues. Per germline, CDR1 KGHSH and CDR2 LQKENI. CDR3 DNA: TGTGCCAGCTCACCTGGGACAGGTTCCTACGAGCAGTACTTC. As protein: CASSPGTGSYEQYF.

The chain employs TRBV6-1 and TRBJ2-3, with 9 bases matching TRBD2. CDR1 is MNHNS, CDR2 SASEGT, per germline. The CDR3 is 14 amino acids. The junction had 5 bases not matched to a gene; V was cut back by 4 bases and J by 6 bases. CDR3 region: CASSGGGARDTQYF. The CDR3 DNA reads as TGTGCCAGCAGTGGCGGGGGGGCACGCGATACGCAGTATTTT.

A single count supports this clone. The chain has TRBV6-6 and TRBJ1-2; D uncertain. From germline, CDR1 is MNHNY and CDR2 SVGAGI (reference sequence). Deletions cut 2 bases from V and 8 bases from J, with 9 bases between. The length of the CDR3 is 12 residues. The CDR3 protein is CASSYRENGYTF. The CDR3, as DNA: TGTGCCAGCAGTTACCGGGAAAACGGCTACACCTTC.

V and J are TRBV6-1 and TRBJ2-5; D is possibly TRBD1 (6 bases). Trimming pared 6 bases from V and 1 base from J, leaving 9 bases between. The CDR3 has 13 residues. CDR1 is MNHNS and CDR2 is SASEGT in the germline V gene. CDR3 in amino acids: CASRWTVQETQYF. Written as DNA, the CDR3 is TGTGCCAGCAGATGGACAGTCCAAGAGACCCAGTACTTC.

The V gene is TRBV7-2, the J gene TRBJ2-1, with TRBD2 matching 16 bases. The V segment lost 1 base and the J segment 12 bases; nucleotides outside the gene matches: 3. In germline, CDR1 is SGHTA, CDR2 FQGNSA. The CDR3 has 15 amino acids. This CDR3 reads CASSLVGTSGGAQFF. The CDR3 bases are TGTGCCAGCAGCTTAGTAGGGACTAGCGGGGGGGCGCAGTTCTTC.

The chain is built from TRBV6-1 and TRBJ1-4, with D maybe TRBD1 (6 bases). This CDR3 contains 13 residues. Trimming removed 7 bases at V and 4 bases at J, with 10 bases between. Germline CDR1 reads MNHNS; CDR2 reads SASEGT. CDR3 nucleotide sequence: TGTGCCAGCACTCGGACAGTTAATGAAAAACTGTTTTTT. This sequence encodes CASTRTVNEKLFF.

The chain carries TRBV6-6 and TRBJ2-1, with D perhaps matching TRBD2 (6 bases). V lost 3 bases to trimming and J lost 5 bases, with 11 bases between them. This CDR3 is 14 amino acids long. Germline V gene sequence: CDR1 MNHNY, CDR2 SVGAGI (reference sequence). Written as DNA, the CDR3 is TGTGCCAGCAGTTATGTGGAGGGCGACAATGAGCAGTTCTTC. This translates into CASSYVEGDNEQFF.

CDR3 loop: CASSPKTGFIGELFF. The CDR3, as DNA: TGTGCCAGCAGCCCCAAGACAGGGTTTATCGGGGAGCTGTTTTTT. The chain recombines TRBV7-2 with TRBJ2-2; 7 positions match TRBD1. This CDR3 is 15 amino acids long. J lost 7 bases, V lost 5 bases, and 10 bases had no gene match. The germline V gene encodes CDR1 SGHTA and CDR2 FQGNSA.

The chain combines TRBV19 with TRBJ2-3; perhaps TRBD1 as D (6 bases). V was trimmed by 8 bases and J by 6 bases, leaving 15 bases between them. This CDR3 spans 13 amino acids. Germline CDR1 is LNHDA and CDR2 is SQIVND (reference sequence). The CDR3 DNA is TGTGCCAGTTCGTCACAGGGAACCGATACGCAGTATTTT. Protein product: CASSSQGTDTQYF.

The chain employs TRBV4-1 and TRBJ2-3; TRBD2 matches 11 bases. J was trimmed by 0 bases and V by 4 bases; bases with no gene match: 9. The germline V gene has CDR1 MGHRA and CDR2 YSYEKL. The CDR3 loop spans 18 amino acids. The CDR3 nucleotides are TGCGCCAGCAGCCGGAGCCTACGACTAGCGGGGAGCACAGATACGCAGTATTTT. Translating it yields CASSRSLRLAGSTDTQYF.

The gene calls are TRBV5-1 and TRBJ2-1, with 9 nucleotides matching TRBD1. CDR1 and CDR2 from the germline V gene are SGHRS and YFSETQ. Trimming took 4 bases from V and 8 from J; bases not matched to a gene: 13. This CDR3 spans 16 amino acids. In DNA form, the CDR3 reads TGCGCCAGCAGCGACTCCGGGACAGGGAAGATCGATGAGCAGTTCTTC. Its protein product is CASSDSGTGKIDEQFF.

Written as DNA, the CDR3 is TGTGCCAGCAGTGACTCAAAAAGGACAGGTTCTAGCACAGATACGCAGTATTTT. Its protein product is CASSDSKRTGSSTDTQYF. The chain couples TRBV6-4 to TRBJ2-3; 7 bases map to TRBD1. The trim removed 0 bases at V and 0 bases at J, leaving 9 bases unmatched. The CDR3 runs to 18 residues. The germline V gene encodes CDR1 MRHNA and CDR2 SNTAGT.

CDR3 bases: TGTGCCAGTAGTATGGGGACAGGGGGTCTCTCACCCCTCCACTTT. Translation: CASSMGTGGLSPLHF. V usage is TRBV19 and J usage is TRBJ1-6; 11 bases match TRBD1. This CDR3 has 15 amino acids. J was trimmed by 10 bases and V by 3 bases; bases with no gene match: 5. Per the germline V gene, CDR1 is LNHDA and CDR2 is SQIVND (reference sequence).

J is TRBJ1-1 and V is TRBV4-3, with 9 nucleotides matching TRBD1. Germline V gene data show CDR1 as LGHNA and CDR2 as YSLEER. V shed 6 bases and J 6 bases; nucleotides not matched to a gene: 2. The CDR3 is 12 amino acids. The CDR3 DNA is TGCGCCAGCAGTGACAGGGGGGCTGAAGCTTTCTTT. This sequence encodes CASSDRGAEAFF.

The chain uses TRBV28 and TRBJ1-4, with D possibly TRBD1 on 6 matching bases. Per the germline V gene, CDR1 is MDHEN and CDR2 is SYDVKM. The CDR3 runs 10 residues. V shed 9 bases and J shed 10 bases, with 9 bases lying between them. The CDR3 region has the DNA TGTGCCAGTTTCAGGGGAAAACTGTTTTTT. Encoded protein: CASFRGKLFF.